This TCR beta chain was documented in a study of T cells in Graves' hyperthyroidism and ophthalmopathy. Study-wide background: Sampling of peripheral blood happened at initial diagnosis, prior to any treatment.

RNA transcripts were the template for amplifying TCR beta CDR3 regions. TCR CDR3 regions were first amplified by RT-PCR with HTBI primers. TCRdb re-derived calls from the multiplex PCR reads in MiXCR, one entry per CDR3 protein. The repertoire has roughly 420,000 distinct CDR3 sequences, around 14% of them found once; the top ten carry approximately 14%. Newly diagnosed patients aged 18 to 65 had hyperthyroidism of under 2 months' duration. It was uncontrolled infection, other autoimmune disease, pregnancy or lactation that excluded patients. This clonotype showed up many times. This sequence originates from a woman aged 18-29 years with Graves' hyperthyroidism. Sample: blood.

In DNA form, the CDR3 reads TGCAGTGCTAGAGATAGGACAGACCTAAAAGAGACCCAGTACTTC. Residues: CSARDRTDLKETQYF. The rearrangement joins TRBV20-1 to TRBJ2-5; D is possibly TRBD1 (6 bases). The ends were cut back, 0 bases at V and 3 bases at J, with 14 bases in the middle. The CDR3 extends over 15 amino acids. The germline V gene encodes CDR1 DFQATT and CDR2 SNEGSKA (reference sequence).